A selection of T cell receptor beta chains follows, all from one sample in a study of blood T cell repertoires in COVID-19. Sequencing used immunoSEQ multiplex PCR; TCRdb keeps in-frame clones, though not all of them. The table records over 250,000 clones, about 87% of them present only once. Sequencing was done on a sample of peripheral blood. The receptors shown here come from a woman aged 45-59 years with acute or convalescent COVID-19. The CDR3 runs from the conserved cysteine through the conserved F or W. Rows may omit the clone size; those that give it use once, few, many or a size class.

cdr3_aa	j_call	v_call	clone_size
CASSIRANTEAFF	TRBJ1-1	TRBV7-8	.
CASSQVGYNEQFF	TRBJ2-1	TRBV3-1/TRBV3-2	.
CASSLVPSGVVYEQYF	TRBJ2-7	TRBV7-9	.
CASSATGAYGYTF	TRBJ1-2	TRBV9	.
CATSDSARGAYEQYF	TRBJ2-7	TRBV24-1	.
CASSLRDRGRVGEQFF	TRBJ2-1	TRBV28	.
CASSLTALSHEQYF	TRBJ2-7	TRBV5-1	once
CAISEEDTSTDTQYF	TRBJ2-3	TRBV10-3	.
CASSSGGARQPQHF	TRBJ1-5	TRBV28	few
CASSAGQGKNIQYF	TRBJ2-4	TRBV9	.
CATSDSPGGVSEAFF	TRBJ1-1	TRBV24-1	.
CASSLWAGTGGYEQYF	TRBJ2-7	TRBV27	.
CASSLRGGFGNTIYF	TRBJ1-3	TRBV7-3	.
CASSPPTLQGAGGYTF	TRBJ1-2	TRBV28	once
CAWSATEAVGSDTQYF	TRBJ2-3	TRBV30	.
CASRVRGGPLQDSPLHF	TRBJ1-6	TRBV2	.
CASSFSMNTEAFF	TRBJ1-1	TRBV7-9	.
CASSRGLETQYF	TRBJ2-5	TRBV6-1	.
CASSLLGVSTDTQYF	TRBJ2-3	TRBV11-2	.
CASSTPRDRYEQYF	TRBJ2-7	TRBV28	.
CASSSQVSTDTQYF	TRBJ2-3	TRBV7-2	.
CASSPFDYGYTF	TRBJ1-2	TRBV14	once
CASSLVIPQPSPLHF	TRBJ1-6	TRBV28	.